This T cell receptor beta chain was captured in a study of cytomegalovirus exposure and HLA in healthy donors (dated by TCRdb to about 2017). Regarding the research as a whole: According to an earlier analysis of around 600 of the donors, about 179 million T cells yielded 90 million to 140 million unique TCR beta sequences and less than 300 Gb of sequence data. An early release covering around 630 HLA-typed donors comprised about 290 gigabases of sequencing data and approximately 80 million unique TCR sequences. Among the roughly 390 genotyped donors, about 85% belonged to the genetic ancestry cluster associated with self-reported Caucasian donors. The study aimed to test whether signatures of past pathogen exposure could be identified by cataloging public T cell receptors. The T cell repertoires of under 700 subjects were profiled by immunosequencing and related to cytomegalovirus serostatus. Along with the approximately 700-subject first cohort, a separate validation cohort of around 120 different subjects was used. To predict cytomegalovirus infection status, the study brought together high-throughput TCR immunosequencing, statistical association of individual TCRs with disease status, and machine learning. To study patterns of TCR occurrence, a later analysis re-analyzed previously published TCR beta repertoires from several hundred donors and added high-resolution HLA genotyping. The later analysis used no new phenotypic data to find candidate immune exposures, relying instead on TCR beta sequences and their occurrence across donors. An earlier analysis of about 600 of the donors used high-throughput TCR beta sequencing to judge whether each TCR beta V gene segment behaved as functional or pseudogenic. Donor age, sex, ethnicity and CMV serostatus were compiled alongside the repertoire data. A later genetic analysis took genome-wide SNP genotypes for about three fifths of the 666 donors and used that subset as a discovery cohort. All discovery cohort repertoires had been generated on a single sequencing platform. Class I and class II HLA loci were covered by the typing at four-digit resolution. Typing coverage varied by locus: 629-630 donors for A, B, C, DRB1 and DQB1; approximately 560 for DQA1; 606 for DPA1; under 490 for DPB1. A few DR-DQ haplotypes were handled as single units for association and clustering because linkage in the cohort was strong. On average, roughly 240,000 unique TCR beta nucleotide sequences were sequenced per donor among a few hundred genotyped donors of the cohort, with around 19% of those sequences being non-productive. The research as a whole found: It was suggested by the authors that the approach could potentially be generalized to other disease states and immunological phenotypes. In both the original and validation cohorts, the classifier was reported to diagnose cytomegalovirus status with high specificity and sensitivity. Strong co-occurrence of HLA alleles, especially DR and DQ, made assigning TCR associations to individual alleles difficult. Linkage disequilibrium might explain the correlated functional status among segregating V segments, but an unknown experimental factor could not be excluded. Because HLA typing was missing for some donors at each locus, association tests included only the typed subset. Around 16 rarely observed V segments, including chromosome 9 orphons, were excluded from the earlier analysis of several hundred of the donors because counts were too low. Some IMGT-functional V segments, including TRBV6-2 and TRBV6-3, could not be told apart with the 87-base-pair reads, so those segments were excluded. Broadly in line with IMGT annotations, most TCR beta V segments showed up in productive rearrangements about 90% or about 30% of the time in an earlier analysis of several hundred of the donors. In vitro tests confirmed that a few of the cytomegalovirus-associated TCR beta chains recognize cytomegalovirus antigens. A later analysis found that most CMV-associated TCR beta chains appeared HLA-restricted, with HLA associations seemingly driven largely by CMV exposure. According to a later analysis, TCR association rates differed among HLA loci, with DRB1 alleles showing the most associated TCRs and HLA-C alleles showing the fewest. A further reported finding was that TCR beta sequences accurately predicted the HLA-A and HLA-B alleles for most subjects in the first cohort. Specific HLA alleles were associated with around 18,000 TCR beta sequences at a false discovery rate of 0.05 in a later analysis. Most TCR sequences were observed very rarely across donors, whereas some public TCRs were present in many individuals. Compared with the 666-donor mean, donors in an Asian-associated ancestry cluster had fewer N-insertions in productive TCRs, according to a later genetic analysis. Roughly uniform sequencing depth across donors was assumed in presence/absence analyses, although this assumption may not hold. Compared with equally common non-associated chains, HLA-associated TCR beta chains in a later analysis were more clonally expanded and had lower generation probabilities. An association between a missense DCLRE1C variant and V-gene and J-gene trimming of TCR beta chains was found in a later genetic analysis and replicated in an independent cohort. In this cohort, only TCR beta chains were sequenced, and detectable features were limited by the absence of alpha or paired-chain data. A total of 150 to 200 TCR beta chains were listed by the study as associated with cytomegalovirus. A group of highly shared sequence variants was considered likely to be a technical artifact of the sequencing pipeline. For the cohort, immune exposure information was limited to CMV serostatus. Several of the top co-occurrence clusters appeared to be linked to parvovirus B19, influenza, CMV and Epstein-Barr virus, according to a later analysis.

CDR1 MDHEN and CDR2 SYDVKM are derived from the germline V gene. Taken from cysteine to phenylalanine, the CDR3 has 17 residues. Only the CDR3 portion is preserved as DNA: 51 bases, with reading frame beginning at the first base. V is shortened by 6 bases, J by 2 bases, and the region joining them spans 20 bases. Libraries were made using the immunoSEQ multiplex PCR assay. For the multiplex PCR, a mixture combining 60 forward primers for TCR Vbeta segments and 13 reverse primers for TCR Jbeta segments was used. The CDR3 region of rearranged TCR beta genes was amplified from genomic DNA with a multiplex PCR assay. On the Illumina HiSeq System, the amplified TCR beta libraries were sequenced as 87-base-pair reads. Turning to the authors' computational methods: In a later analysis, tens of millions of unique TCR beta chains were counted across the 500 to 700 repertoires, and roughly 10 million of these chains were shared by at least two donors. Raw reads were error-corrected and collapsed into unique sequences with a nearest-neighbor algorithm that merged closely related sequences to remove PCR and sequencing errors. To assign V, D and J gene segments, CDR3 sequences were aligned to IMGT reference sequences. For a sequence to be retained, a match of at least six nucleotides was required to both a V gene segment and a J gene segment. Rearrangements were called productive when the CDR3 lacked stop codons and stayed in frame with V and J; all others were non-productive. Following IMGT convention, CDR3 was defined as the stretch from the second conserved V-encoded cysteine to the conserved J-encoded phenylalanine. The earlier analysis of roughly 590 of the donors excluded sequences that lacked an unambiguous match to a single V gene segment. In an earlier analysis of almost 600 of the donors, a V segment was called functional when productive rearrangements were above 56.7%, and segregating when the standard deviation between donors exceeded 5%. A statistical classification framework was developed to diagnose cytomegalovirus status using the catalog of TCR beta chain sequences. V and J gene assignment, in a later analysis, came from comparing TCR nucleotide sequences with IMGT/GENE-DB human TR gene sequences. Using the TCRdist pipeline, a later analysis assigned CDR3 sequences along with most-parsimonious VDJ recombination scenarios. A later analysis defined each TCR beta chain by its CDR3 amino acid sequence plus V-gene family, and excluded reads lacking a unique V-gene family. As a way to deal with suspected cross-contamination and a sequencing artifact, a later analysis dropped 500 to 700 nucleotide sequences that were highly shared and had low generation probability. For each public chain, a later analysis derived a clonal expansion index from normalized ranks of inferred template counts within each repertoire. Generation probabilities in a later analysis came from a VDJ recombination model fitted to out-of-frame rearrangements, and those results were checked against IGoR. In a later analysis, TCR-TCR, TCR-HLA and TCR-CMV co-occurrence was scored with hypergeometric tests, and a repertoire-size bias correction was applied to TCR pairs. False discovery rates were estimated in a later analysis by permuting HLA or CMV assignments 20 times. In a later analysis, co-occurring TCRs were grouped with DBSCAN, and TCRdist sequence similarity was added when clustering was performed within HLA-allele-positive subsets. Repertoires with fewer than 30,000 or more than 120,000 public chains were left out of co-occurrence clustering, as were four to six repertoires with anomalous nucleotide sharing. The table was pulled from immuneACCESS by TCRdb, which kept in-frame rearrangements only. Such tables lose some clones; where checked, under half of the loss comes from unresolved V genes, and the rest has no known cause. That table furnishes V, J and clone size, whereas the DNA furnished D and trimming. Counted in this sample were 74,000 or so clones; 70% to 85% of them appeared once. 7.2% of the sample goes to the ten largest clones.

A remark on this clone: Its antigen is still unknown. No much larger clone exists at a distance of one base, and base qualities are not known.

In total, around 600 healthy bone marrow donors made up the cohort. Cohort members were all nominally healthy when sampled, although unrecorded immune exposures were likely present. The donor was CMV seronegative and belonged to the group of more than 300 seronegative cohort members. A peripheral blood sample was provided by each donor, and peripheral blood mononuclear cells were used for TCR beta sequencing. Genomic DNA extraction from the blood cell samples was performed with the Qiagen DNeasy Blood Extraction Kit. The chain joins TRBV28 to TRBJ2-1, with a tentative D gene TRBD2 over 7 matching bases. The clonotype was recovered from a woman aged 40 to 49 in good health and CMV-seronegative. The source material was PBMCs. The CDR3 has the sequence CASSVVGGGGAYNEQFF. The DNA sequence reads TGTGCCAGCAGCGTTGTAGGGGGAGGGGGGGCCTACAATGAGCAGTTCTTC.